Listed below are T cell receptor beta chains from one sample, sequenced in a study of blood T cell repertoires in COVID-19. Generated by immunoSEQ multiplex PCR, the TCRdb table keeps only in-frame clones and is missing some. This table has tens of thousands of clones, almost 85% appearing once. The material sequenced was peripheral blood. These receptor sequences come from a human donor in a cohort sampled during active COVID-19. The CDR3 runs from the conserved cysteine through the conserved F or W. The D gene is left open where the match is weak. Clone size is shown for a subset of rows, as once, few, many or a class of expanded clone.

clone size | D gene | J gene | V gene | CDR3 DNA | CDR3 protein
. | . | TRBJ1-5 | TRBV13 | TGTGCCAGCAGCCCAGTTCGGCCAGGCCCGAATCAGCCCCAGCATTTT | CASSPVRPGPNQPQHF
. | TRBD1 | TRBJ2-1 | TRBV28 | TGTGCCAGCGGAACAGGGGGATCTTACAATGAGCAGTTCTTC | CASGTGGSYNEQFF
. | . | TRBJ2-3 | TRBV4-3 | TGCGCCAGCAGCCCAGGGGTGGGGGCCACAGATACGCAGTATTTT | CASSPGVGATDTQYF
. | . | TRBJ2-2 | TRBV30 | TGTGCCTGGAGTGTACAGGGTCCCGGGGAGCTGTTTTTT | CAWSVQGPGELFF
once | . | TRBJ1-5 | TRBV6-1 | TGTGCCAGCAGTGAAGGACTGATTAGCAATCAGCCCCAGCATTTT | CASSEGLISNQPQHF
. | . | TRBJ2-3 | TRBV2 | TGTGCCAGCAGCCAAGGGTCAGGGAACAGAGATACGCAGTATTTT | CASSQGSGNRDTQYF
. | . | TRBJ1-5 | TRBV12-3/TRBV12-4 | TGTGCCAGCAGTTTAGTGCGGCAGCCCCAGCATTTT | CASSLVRQPQHF
once | . | TRBJ1-4 | TRBV3-1/TRBV3-2 | TGTGCCAGCAGCGTCAAGGTCGGGACTAATGAAAAACTGTTTTTT | CASSVKVGTNEKLFF
. | . | TRBJ2-5 | TRBV5-1 | TGCGCCAGCAGCTCATCCGGGAGTTACCAAGAGACCCAGTACTTC | CASSSSGSYQETQYF
. | . | TRBJ1-5 | TRBV30 | TGTGCCTGGAGTGTAGGGCAGGGACTACCTGAAAATCAGCCCCAGCATTTT | CAWSVGQGLPENQPQHF
. | . | TRBJ2-7 | TRBV15 | TGTGCCACCAGCAGAGATAGGGAAACGGGGGAGCAGTACTTC | CATSRDRETGEQYF
. | TRBD2 | TRBJ2-5 | TRBV3-1/TRBV3-2 | TGTGCCAGCAGCCAGGGACTAGCGGGAGGGCCGACCCAGTACTTC | CASSQGLAGGPTQYF
. | . | TRBJ2-7 | TRBV3-1/TRBV3-2 | TGTGCCAGCAGCATACAGGGTATGAGCTTCGAGCAGTACTTC | CASSIQGMSFEQYF
. | TRBD1 | TRBJ1-3 | TRBV28 | TGTGCCTGTCGACAGGGGAACTCTGGAAACACCATATATTTT | CACRQGNSGNTIYF
. | . | TRBJ2-5 | TRBV10-1 | TGCGCCAGCAGCTCCGGACTCAAAGAGACCCAGTACTTC | CASSSGLKETQYF
. | . | TRBJ2-2 | TRBV29-1 | TGCAGCGTTCGGCTAGCGAGGACCGGGGAGCTGTTTTTT | CSVRLARTGELFF
few | . | TRBJ1-1 | TRBV4-1 | TGCGCCAGCAGCCAAGAGATGGGGCAGAACACTGAAGCTTTCTTT | CASSQEMGQNTEAFF
. | . | TRBJ2-7 | TRBV6-5 | TGTGCCAGCAGTTCCCAGGGCCCCTACGAGCAGTACTTC | CASSSQGPYEQYF
. | . | TRBJ2-2 | TRBV24-1 | TGTGCCACCGGGGGTCAGGGGAATACCGGGGAGCTGTTTTTT | CATGGQGNTGELFF
. | TRBD1 | TRBJ1-3 | TRBV12-3/TRBV12-4 | TGTGCCAGCAGTGGGGGACAGGGGTTCGGCCAGGATTTT | CASSGGQGFGQDF
. | . | TRBJ1-5 | TRBV4-1 | TGCGCCAGCAGCCAAGGCGGGGGTGTCAATCAGCCCCAGCATTTT | CASSQGGGVNQPQHF
. | . | TRBJ1-2 | TRBV6-1 | TGTGCCAGCAGTGAAACAGAGAACTATGGCTACACCTTC | CASSETENYGYTF
. | . | TRBJ1-1 | TRBV5-5 | TGTGCCAGCAGCTTGATCCCAGGGAACACTGAAGCTTTCTTT | CASSLIPGNTEAFF
once | TRBD1 | TRBJ1-1 | TRBV6-5 | TGTGCCAGTTTCCGGGACAGGGGGGGAAACACTGAAGCTTTCTTT | CASFRDRGGNTEAFF
. | . | TRBJ2-7 | TRBV5-4 | TGTGCCAGCAGCGGGGGGATCGGGGTCGGTGAGCAGTACTTC | CASSGGIGVGEQYF
. | TRBD1 | TRBJ1-2 | TRBV10-3 | TGTGCCATCAGCGGACAGGGAACTAACTATGGCTACACCTTC | CAISGQGTNYGYTF
few | . | TRBJ1-6 | TRBV5-1 | TGCGCCAGCAGCTTTAACGTAGAAAATTCACCCCTCCACTTT | CASSFNVENSPLHF